This TCR beta chain was sequenced for a study of shared clonotypes between healthy human individuals. Findings of the study overall: Sorted-subset sequencing was shown by rarefaction to be incomplete despite large depth.

Donors comprised healthy HIV-negative adults lacking recent acute infections or vaccinations. Each donor was a Caucasian adult residing in Nashville, Tennessee. As regards this clone: Its matching antigen is unknown.

For sorted subsets, roughly 200 ng DNA per replicate equaled approximately 32,000 T cell genomes. The assay was immunoSEQ multiplex PCR, and TCRdb's table has in-frame clones only and misses some. The sample holds roughly 2 million clones; roughly 96% are singletons and the top ten take more than 0.1%. Trimming cost V 5 bases and J 1 base, with 14 bases left between them. Germline V lookup: CDR1 SGHTA, CDR2 FQGNSA. The CDR3 spans 15 residues. Specimen: naive CD4+ T cells sorted from blood. The subset is: CD45RA+ positively selected. The chain is built from TRBV7-2 and TRBJ1-1; D unresolved. The clonotype originates from a man between 18 and 35 years old in good health. This CDR3 is CASSQTGQRNTEAFF. CDR3 DNA sequence: TGTGCCAGCAGCCAGACGGGTCAGAGGAACACTGAAGCTTTCTTT. Complete variable domain (other parts from reference TRBV7-2 and TRBJ1-1): GAGVSQSPSNKVTEKGKDVELRCDPISGHTALYWYRQSLGQGLEFLIYFQGNSAPDKSGLPSDRFSAERTGGSVSTLTIQRTQQEDSAVYLCASSQTGQRNTEAFFGQGTRLTVV.